These 24 T cell receptor beta chains originate from one sample sequenced in a study of beta chain features in type 1 diabetes. The isolated RNA, all of it, was reverse transcribed, so expressed TCRB transcripts were what got sequenced. Produced via immunoSEQ multiplex PCR; TCRdb's table is partial and in-frame only. The repertoire includes about 240,000 clones, 25% to 30% of them detected once, and approximately 4% sits in the top ten. Sequencing was performed on central memory CD4+ T cells from blood. The receptors here all came from a man younger than 45 in good health.

Concerning this clone itself: Distinct nucleotide sequences in the sample also encode this CDR3. The V and J genes are TRBV2 and TRBJ2-1; no clear D gene. Germline V lookup: CDR1 SNHLY, CDR2 FYNNEI. The CDR3 is 16 residues long. Deletions cut 2 bases from V and 1 base from J, with 12 bases between. The chain's CDR3 is CASSERGTSSYNEQFF. The CDR3 coding sequence is TGTGCCAGCAGTGAACGCGGTACTTCTTCCTACAATGAGCAGTTCTTC.

This clone was seen only a few times. The chain couples TRBV29-1 to TRBJ1-2; no firm D call. The V end was cut by 5 bases, the J end by 0 bases, with 10 bases between. Germline-derived CDR1 and CDR2 are SQVTM and ANQGSEA. This CDR3 spans 13 amino acids. CDR3 bases: TGCAGCGTTATCCAGCAGACTAACTATGGCTACACCTTC. Residues: CSVIQQTNYGYTF.

There are a few counts of this clone. The V and J genes are TRBV4-1 and TRBJ2-7, with D uncertain. Trimming removed 4 bases from V and 6 bases from J, with 7 bases in between. CDR1 and CDR2 (germline): MGHRA, YSYEKL. The CDR3 is 11 residues long. The CDR3 sequence is CASSPNLEQYF. The CDR3 DNA follows: TGCGCCAGCAGCCCAAACCTCGAGCAGTACTTC.

This clone was counted between two and nine times. The chain joins TRBV25-1 to TRBJ2-4; 8 bases are a match to TRBD2. Germline V CDR1 and CDR2: MGHDK, SYGVNS. The ends lost 8 bases at V and 4 bases at J; junction bases unmatched: 13. The CDR3 totals 16 residues. The CDR3 nucleotides are TGTGCCAGCGGCCCCCCTGCGACGGGAGGGAAAAACATTCAGTACTTC. It specifies CASGPPATGGKNIQYF.

DNA of the CDR3: TGTGCCAGCAGCGTAGTGCAGGGCTACACAGATACGCAGTATTTT. This translates into CASSVVQGYTDTQYF. The V gene is TRBV9, the J gene TRBJ2-3, with D possibly being TRBD1 (5 bases). Germline V gene sequence: CDR1 SGDLS, CDR2 YYNGEE. CDR3 length equals 15 residues. With 0 bases removed from V and 2 bases from J, the gap between germline ends came to 10 bases.

This chain connects TRBV11-2 to TRBJ1-1; no clear D gene. CDR1 and CDR2 from the germline V gene are SGHAT and FQNNGV. Trimming took off 0 bases at V and 3 bases at J, with 11 bases between the two ends. The CDR3 consists of 15 residues. The CDR3 loop is CASSLDTQIYTEAFF. The CDR3 DNA is TGTGCCAGCAGCTTAGATACACAGATTTACACTGAAGCTTTCTTT.

The chain has TRBV5-4 and TRBJ2-2, with D unclear. Germline V gene lookup returns CDR1 SGHNT and CDR2 YYREEE (reference sequence). Trimming stripped 1 base from V and 1 base from J, with 8 bases between. CDR3 length equals 15 residues. CDR3 protein: CASSLTEMNTGELFF. The CDR3 coding sequence is TGTGCCAGCAGCTTGACAGAGATGAACACCGGGGAGCTGTTTTTT.

The chain recombines TRBV28 with TRBJ1-5, with D perhaps TRBD1 (6 bases). The germline V gene encodes CDR1 MDHEN and CDR2 SYDVKM. CDR3 size: 14 residues. Trimming took 5 bases from V and 5 from J, leaving 13 bases between them. CDR3 DNA: TGTGCCAGCAGTCGAACACAGGGAGATCAGCCCCAGCATTTT. Protein product: CASSRTQGDQPQHF.

The V gene is TRBV5-4, the J gene TRBJ1-1; a weak D match, TRBD1 (6 bases). V shed 0 bases and J shed 4 bases, with 19 bases lying between them. This CDR3 has 17 residues. The germline gives CDR1 SGHNT, CDR2 YYREEE (reference sequence). CDR3 protein: CASSLASTGEWTTEAFF. The CDR3 DNA reads as TGTGCCAGCAGCTTGGCTTCGACAGGTGAGTGGACCACTGAAGCTTTCTTT.

The genes are TRBV29-1 and TRBJ1-1, with D hard to call. The CDR3 loop spans 11 amino acids. V lost 7 bases and J 5 bases, leaving 11 bases between the germline ends. The germline CDR1 and CDR2 sequences are SQVTM and ANQGSEA. CDR3 region: CSARSETEAFF. The CDR3 bases are TGCAGCGCCCGGTCGGAGACTGAAGCTTTCTTT.

This clone was observed a few times. This sequence joins TRBV7-9 and TRBJ2-1; 7 bases line up with TRBD1. J was trimmed by 10 bases and V by 7 bases; bases with no gene match: 13. Germline V gives CDR1 SEHNR, CDR2 FQNEAQ (reference sequence). CDR3 length: 14 residues. DNA for the CDR3: TGTGCCAGCACCCCTGGAGACAGGGTGGGAGAGCAGTTCTTC. It codes for CASTPGDRVGEQFF.

This clone was found a few times. J is TRBJ2-3 and V is TRBV19; possible D gene TRBD2, 6 bases. The V end lost 5 bases, the J end lost 0 bases, and 12 bases lay between the germline ends. The length of the CDR3 is 15 residues. Germline V CDR1 and CDR2: LNHDA, SQIVND (reference sequence). The CDR3 nucleotides read TGTGCCAGTAGTGATCTGAGCGGGAGCACAGATACGCAGTATTTT. The encoded protein is CASSDLSGSTDTQYF.

A word on this clone: This may stem from a read error, because a much larger clone lies one nucleotide away. Other DNA sequences in this specimen translate into the identical CDR3. This chain's CDR3 is CASSSPYNEQFF. The CDR3 DNA follows: TGTGCCAGCAGTTCACCTTACAATGAGCAGTTCTTC. This chain links TRBV27 with TRBJ2-1, with D hard to call. The CDR3 contains 12 residues. V was trimmed by 4 bases and J by 4 bases, leaving 5 bases between them. The germline V gene encodes CDR1 MNHEY and CDR2 SMNVEV (reference sequence).

This clone was detected many times. This specimen includes other DNA sequences encoding the same CDR3. The chain uses TRBV5-5 and TRBJ1-6, with 9 positions matching TRBD1. Losses at the gene ends were 0 bases for V and 8 bases for J; bases not matched to a gene: 3. This CDR3 region has 15 residues. Germline CDR1 SGHKS, CDR2 YYEKEE (reference sequence). The CDR3 loop is CASSLEGQGYSPLHF. CDR3 DNA: TGTGCCAGCAGCTTGGAGGGACAGGGATATTCACCCCTCCACTTT.

For the CDR3, the DNA is TGTGCCAGCAGCTTAAGGCAACCCCTCCACTTT. It encodes CASSLRQPLHF. The chain has TRBV7-4 and TRBJ1-6; D is uncertain. The germline gives CDR1 SGHVT, CDR2 SQSDAQ. The CDR3 is 11 residues long. V was shortened by 2 bases and J by 12 bases, with 5 bases between the two germline ends.

This clone was seen a handful of times. The V gene is TRBV5-1, the J gene TRBJ2-1; D possibly corresponds to TRBD2 (7 bases). V shed 4 bases and J shed 5 bases, with 13 bases lying between them. This CDR3 spans 14 amino acids. The germline gives CDR1 SGHRS, CDR2 YFSETQ. The CDR3 coding sequence is TGCGCCAGCAGCAGGGGGGGCGTTGACAATGAGCAGTTCTTC. Translated: CASSRGGVDNEQFF. The entire variable domain, with the rest obtained from reference TRBV5-1 and TRBJ2-1, is as follows: KAGVTQTPRYLIKTRGQQVTLSCSPISGHRSVSWYQQTPGQGLQFLFEYFSETQRNKGNFPGRFSGRQFSNSRSEMNVSTLELGDSALYLCASSRGGVDNEQFFGPGTRLTVL.

This clone occurred a few times. This chain links TRBV5-6 with TRBJ2-7, with TRBD2 as a possible D gene (6 bases). This CDR3 is built from 14 residues. V was cut by 4 bases and J by 2 bases, with 13 bases left in between. Germline loops: CDR1 SGHDT, CDR2 YYEEEE. The CDR3 DNA sequence: TGTGCCAGCAGCCCAGGAGGGTGGACCTACGAGCAGTACTTC. Residues: CASSPGGWTYEQYF.

The table lists this clone with a few counts. CDR3 protein: CASSILEGEGTQYF. The DNA for the CDR3 is TGTGCCAGCAGCATCCTGGAGGGGGAGGGGACCCAGTACTTC. V is TRBV7-2 and J is TRBJ2-5; TRBD2 is a possible D gene (7 bases). Germline CDR1 reads SGHTA; CDR2 reads FQGNSA. This CDR3 contains 14 residues. Trimming removed 5 bases from V and 7 bases from J, with 17 bases in between.

To note about this clone: Germline and junction disagree at one end, which may indicate a read error. This rearrangement joins TRBV7-9 to TRBJ1-2; maybe TRBD1 (5 bases). The CDR3 has 13 amino acids. Germline V CDR1 and CDR2: SEHNR, FQNEAQ (reference sequence). CDR3 residues: CASSLEGTADPAF. The CDR3 DNA is TGTGCCAGCAGCTTAGAGGGGACCGCCGACCCAGCTTTC.

This clone was seen many times. This sample includes further DNA sequences coding for the same CDR3. The chain combines TRBV29-1 with TRBJ2-2; unclear D gene. With 4 bases removed from V and 3 bases from J, the gap between germline ends came to 3 bases. CDR1 and CDR2 (germline): SQVTM, ANQGSEA. The CDR3 consists of 11 residues. Written as DNA, the CDR3 is TGCAGCGTTGGGGACACCGGGGAGCTGTTTTTT. This codes for CSVGDTGELFF.

This clone was recorded a few times. Other DNA sequences from this sample encode an identical CDR3 as well. The chain recombines TRBV7-2 with TRBJ2-1; perhaps D is TRBD1 or TRBD2 (6 bases each). The V and J ends lost 5 bases and 10 bases respectively, with 12 bases between them. The CDR3 runs 12 residues. CDR1 is SGHTA, CDR2 FQGNSA, per germline. CDR3 sequence: CASSPRGGEQFF. CDR3 bases: TGTGCCAGCAGCCCGCGAGGGGGGGAGCAGTTCTTC.

This clone was counted between two and nine times. The gene calls are TRBV30 and TRBJ1-1; no reliable D call. This CDR3 is 13 amino acids long. Trimming stripped 5 bases from V and 0 bases from J, with 10 bases between. Germline V lookup: CDR1 GTSNPN, CDR2 SVGIG (reference sequence). CDR3 sequence: CAWRKKLNTEAFF. The CDR3, as DNA: TGTGCCTGGCGTAAAAAGCTGAACACTGAAGCTTTCTTT.

The chain uses TRBV18 and TRBJ2-7; no definite D call. Germline-derived CDR1 and CDR2 are KGHSH and LQKENI. V lost 4 bases and J lost 6, with 10 bases in between. CDR3 size: 12 residues. DNA for the CDR3: TGTGCCAGCTCACTTGAACGGGTCGAGCAGTACTTC. Its protein is CASSLERVEQYF.

The chain is built from TRBV4-3 and TRBJ2-5; D might be TRBD1 (6 bases). CDR3 size: 13 residues. Trimming shortened V by 3 bases and J by 5 bases, and 10 bases separated the two germline ends. Germline lookup yields CDR1 LGHNA and CDR2 YSLEER. DNA of the CDR3: TGCGCCAGCAGCCAGGGGGCCGGGGAGACCCAGTACTTC. It yields the protein CASSQGAGETQYF.